Below are 18 T cell receptor beta chains sequenced from a single sample in a study of cytomegalovirus exposure and HLA in healthy donors. PCR employed 60 Vbeta and 13 Jbeta primers. Assay used: immunoSEQ multiplex PCR; TCRdb lists only in-frame clones, some missing. The profile shows approximately 190,000 clones, roughly 84% of them singletons. Source material: PBMCs. All receptors come from a boy younger than 18 in good health and CMV-seronegative.

The chain carries TRBV6-5 and TRBJ2-5, with 8 nucleotides matching TRBD1. This CDR3 is built from 13 residues. The germline V gene has CDR1 MNHEY and CDR2 SVGAGI. The V and J ends lost 5 bases and 5 bases, in that order; junction bases with no gene match: 4. CDR3 DNA sequence: TGTGCCAGCAGTCCAGGGGGCGGGGAGACCCAGTACTTC. Protein product: CASSPGGGETQYF.

The J gene is TRBJ1-2, the V gene TRBV11-2, with TRBD1 matching 8 bases. The V and J ends lost 1 base and 2 bases, in that order; junction bases with no gene match: 6. The CDR3 is 16 residues long. Germline V gene lookup returns CDR1 SGHAT and CDR2 FQNNGV. CDR3 nucleotide sequence: TGTGCCAGCAGCTTAGCTGGACAGGGCTTCAACTATGGCTACACCTTC. Translated, it gives CASSLAGQGFNYGYTF.

The chain employs TRBV7-2 and TRBJ1-5; possibly TRBD1 for D (5 bases). The CDR3 spans 13 residues. Between the trimmed V and J ends, which lost 7 bases and 5 bases, there was a span of 12 bases. CDR1 and CDR2 from the germline V gene are SGHTA and FQGNSA. CDR3 sequence reads: CASNPGFDQPQHF. DNA of the CDR3: TGTGCCAGCAACCCAGGGTTCGATCAGCCCCAGCATTTT.

There are a few counts of this clone. This chain uses TRBV6-4 with TRBJ1-6, with 9 positions matching TRBD1. The CDR3 is 15 amino acids. Germline V gene lookup returns CDR1 MRHNA and CDR2 SNTAGT. Losses at the gene ends were 3 bases for V and 9 bases for J; bases not matched to a gene: 6. DNA for the CDR3: TGTGCCAGCAGTGAGGAACAGGGGGCAGTTTCACCCCTCCACTTT. This codes for CASSEEQGAVSPLHF.

This clone is a singleton in its sample. The chain employs TRBV29-1 and TRBJ1-2, with 8 bases aligning to TRBD1. Trimming removed 2 bases from V and 7 bases from J; junction bases left unmatched: 21. The CDR3 sequence is 18 residues long. CDR1 SQVTM and CDR2 ANQGSEA come from the germline V gene. The CDR3 DNA is TGCAGCGTTGAATTCCAAGGCGGGACAGGACGTTCAACTGGTGGCTACACCTTC. Amino acid sequence: CSVEFQGGTGRSTGGYTF.

The rearrangement links TRBV11-2 to TRBJ1-3, with D uncertain. V was clipped by 2 bases and J by 4 bases, with 12 bases between them. The CDR3 spans 15 residues. The germline gives CDR1 SGHAT, CDR2 FQNNGV. The DNA of the CDR3 is TGTGCCAGCAGCTTAAGAGTATCCAAGGGAAACACCATATATTTT. Its translation: CASSLRVSKGNTIYF.

The rearrangement uses TRBV5-6 and TRBJ2-4, with a weak D call TRBD1 (7 bases). The CDR3 consists of 16 residues. V dropped 4 bases and J dropped 0 bases, with 14 bases sitting between them. Germline values: CDR1 SGHDT, CDR2 YYEEEE. This CDR3 reads CASSLRDRIAKNIQYF. For the CDR3, the DNA is TGTGCCAGCAGCCTGCGGGACAGAATAGCCAAAAACATTCAGTACTTC.

The gene calls are TRBV5-1 and TRBJ2-7; tentative D call: TRBD2 (6 bases). Germline assignment: CDR1 SGHRS and CDR2 YFSETQ. CDR3 length equals 15 residues. The germline V and J ends were trimmed by 0 bases and 0 bases, with 10 bases remaining between them. The CDR3 sequence: CASSLVAGSSYEQYF. The DNA of the CDR3 is TGCGCCAGCAGCTTGGTTGCGGGGAGCTCCTACGAGCAGTACTTC.

The chain combines TRBV4-2 with TRBJ1-3, with D unresolved. V shed 0 bases and J shed 1 base, with 7 bases lying between them. Germline V gene sequence: CDR1 LGHNA, CDR2 YNFKEQ. The CDR3 contains 15 residues. The CDR3 nucleotides read TGTGCCAGCAGCCAAGATCCAGGTTCTGGAAACACCATATATTTT. Amino acids: CASSQDPGSGNTIYF.

The chain uses TRBV29-1 and TRBJ1-2; 8 nucleotides align to TRBD1. The ends lost 6 bases at V and 7 bases at J; junction bases unmatched: 7. The length of the CDR3 is 12 residues. The germline gives CDR1 SQVTM, CDR2 ANQGSEA. The CDR3 reads CSVGTGRSGYTF. The CDR3 coding sequence is TGCAGCGTAGGGACAGGTCGATCTGGCTACACCTTC.

This chain uses TRBV2 with TRBJ2-1; 7 bases map to TRBD2. V shed 3 bases, J shed 6 bases, and the junction held 14 bases outside the gene matches. Germline CDR1 SNHLY, CDR2 FYNNEI. This CDR3 has 17 residues. As DNA, the CDR3 is TGTGCCAGCAGTGAGCTTCCGGGGGGTTCTCCCCCCAATGAGCAGTTCTTC. It encodes CASSELPGGSPPNEQFF.

A note on this clone: The junction differs from germline at one of its ends, possibly a read error. The chain combines TRBV11-2 with TRBJ1-1; a possible D gene is TRBD1 (6 bases). This CDR3 region has 15 residues. From germline, CDR1 is SGHAT and CDR2 FQNNGV. The CDR3 bases are TGTGCCGGCAGCTTAAAGGGGGACGTGGGCACTGAAGCTTTCTTT. Amino acids: CAGSLKGDVGTEAFF.

This chain joins TRBV30 and TRBJ1-1; possibly TRBD1 for D (5 bases). CDR1 GTSNPN and CDR2 SVGIG come from the germline V gene (reference sequence). V lost 4 bases and J 5 bases, leaving 14 bases between the germline ends. This CDR3 contains 13 residues. This CDR3 is CAWTEDSRTEAFF. The CDR3 DNA follows: TGTGCCTGGACTGAAGACAGTAGGACTGAAGCTTTCTTT.

The chain joins TRBV7-9 to TRBJ2-1, with 7 bases aligning to TRBD2. CDR1 is SEHNR, CDR2 FQNEAQ, per germline (reference sequence). The CDR3 runs 16 residues. V lost 4 bases to trimming and J lost 6 bases; unmatched junction nucleotides: 12. This chain's CDR3 is CASSWGGDPSRNEQFF. The CDR3 DNA follows: TGTGCCAGCAGCTGGGGAGGGGACCCTAGTCGCAATGAGCAGTTCTTC.

The V gene is TRBV9, the J gene TRBJ1-1, with 9 bases lining up with TRBD1. Trimming cost V 1 base and J 5 bases; bases outside gene matches: 9. The CDR3 is 16 amino acids. From germline, CDR1 is SGDLS and CDR2 YYNGEE. The CDR3 region is CASSVMPGQGYTEAFF. The CDR3 DNA follows: TGTGCCAGCAGCGTAATGCCGGGACAGGGTTATACTGAAGCTTTCTTT.

Here the CDR3 reads CASSLRGYSNQPQHF. The CDR3 coding sequence is TGTGCCAGCAGTCTCCGGGGTTATAGCAATCAGCCCCAGCATTTT. The chain combines TRBV27 with TRBJ1-5; no firm D call. The CDR3 contains 15 residues. Trimming cost V 5 bases and J 0 bases, with 11 bases left between them. From germline, CDR1 is MNHEY and CDR2 SMNVEV (reference sequence).

This clone has only one observation. The chain is built from TRBV27 and TRBJ2-7; D gene ambiguous. V was clipped by 2 bases and J by 4 bases, with 9 bases between them. CDR3 length: 13 residues. CDR1 MNHEY and CDR2 SMNVEV come from the germline V gene (reference sequence). CDR3 in DNA: TGTGCCAGCAGTTTACTTGCCAGATACGAGCAGTACTTC. Translated, it gives CASSLLARYEQYF.

This chain connects TRBV13 to TRBJ2-7; 7 nucleotides match TRBD2. The germline CDR1 and CDR2 sequences are PRHDT and FYEKMQ (reference sequence). The CDR3 spans 15 residues. V dropped 5 bases and J dropped 3; count of bases not matched to a gene: 10. Here the CDR3 DNA reads TGTGCCAGCAGCATCGAGATCGCGGGAGACTACGAGCAGTACTTC. This sequence encodes CASSIEIAGDYEQYF.